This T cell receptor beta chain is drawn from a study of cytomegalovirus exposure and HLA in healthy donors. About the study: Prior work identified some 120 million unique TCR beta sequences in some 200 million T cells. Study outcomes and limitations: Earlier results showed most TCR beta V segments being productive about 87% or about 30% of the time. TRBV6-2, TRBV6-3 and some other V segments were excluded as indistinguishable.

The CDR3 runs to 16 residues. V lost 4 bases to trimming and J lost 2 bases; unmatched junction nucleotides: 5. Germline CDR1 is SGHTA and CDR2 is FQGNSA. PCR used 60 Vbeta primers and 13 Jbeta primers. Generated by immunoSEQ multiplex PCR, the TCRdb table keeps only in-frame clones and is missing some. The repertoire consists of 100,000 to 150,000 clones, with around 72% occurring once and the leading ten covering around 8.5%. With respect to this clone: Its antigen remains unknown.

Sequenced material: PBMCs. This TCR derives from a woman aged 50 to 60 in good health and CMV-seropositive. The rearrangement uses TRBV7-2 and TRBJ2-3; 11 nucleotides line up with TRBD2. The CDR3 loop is CASSYSSGRTTDTQYF. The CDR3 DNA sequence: TGTGCCAGCAGCTACTCTAGCGGGAGGACCACAGATACGCAGTATTTT. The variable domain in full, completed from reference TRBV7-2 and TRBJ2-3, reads GAGVSQSPSNKVTEKGKDVELRCDPISGHTALYWYRQSLGQGLEFLIYFQGNSAPDKSGLPSDRFSAERTGGSVSTLTIQRTQQEDSAVYLCASSYSSGRTTDTQYFGPGTRLTVL.